The entry that follows covers one T cell receptor (beta chain) sequence. The sample originates from a study of cytomegalovirus exposure and HLA in healthy donors. Germline CDR1 reads SGHRS; CDR2 reads YFSETQ. There are 17 residues in the CDR3. The ends lost 8 bases at V and 0 bases at J; junction bases unmatched: 14. Clones were read by immunoSEQ multiplex PCR, and TCRdb kept only the in-frame ones, dropping some. The sample holds around 400,000 clones, 86% seen once. Input material: PBMCs. The TCR comes from a woman under 30 in good health and CMV-seronegative. This sequence joins TRBV5-1 and TRBJ2-1, with 7 bases that match TRBD2. CDR3 loop: CASSPNPSGSSYNEQFF. DNA of the CDR3: TGCGCCAGTAGCCCTAACCCTAGCGGCAGCTCCTACAATGAGCAGTTCTTC.